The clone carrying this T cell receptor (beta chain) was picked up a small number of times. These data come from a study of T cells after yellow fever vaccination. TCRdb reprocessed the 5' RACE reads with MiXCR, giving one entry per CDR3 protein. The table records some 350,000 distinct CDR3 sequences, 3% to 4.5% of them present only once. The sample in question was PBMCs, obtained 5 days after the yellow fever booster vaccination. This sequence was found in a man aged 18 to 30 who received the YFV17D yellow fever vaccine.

In nucleotides, the CDR3 is TGTGCCAGCAGACCGGGCCCACGTGAAGCTTTCTTT. It translates to CASRPGPREAFF. The V and J genes are TRBV7-2 and TRBJ1-1, with no clear D. This CDR3 is 12 amino acids long. Trimming shortened V by 6 bases and J by 7 bases, and 12 bases separated the two germline ends. Germline CDR1 reads SGHTA; CDR2 reads FQGNSA. The whole variable domain, remainder taken from reference TRBV7-2 and TRBJ1-1, is GAGVSQSPSNKVTEKGKDVELRCDPISGHTALYWYRQSLGQGLEFLIYFQGNSAPDKSGLPSDRFSAERTGGSVSTLTIQRTQQEDSAVYLCASRPGPREAFFGQGTRLTVV.